This T cell receptor (beta chain) was observed in a study of T cell repertoires in cytomegalovirus infection (dated by TCRdb to the late 2010s). In terms of the full investigation: Recently identified HLA-C-restricted CMV epitopes, whose presentation resists viral immunomodulation, were targeted by peptide stimulations together with well-studied HLA-B-restricted epitopes. Donor HLA type was relevant to the analysis, as public TCR beta signatures indicated carriage of CMV infection together with the matching HLA type. The investigation overall reported the following: The ex vivo response was dominated by HLA-C-restricted CMV-specific TCR beta clonotypes, and the single most frequent clonotype in two of eight donors was supplied by these HLA-C-restricted clonotypes. In both this cohort and an independent cohort of some 370 donors, the cumulative frequency of public TCR beta family members distinguished carriers of CMV infection plus the relevant HLA type.

TCRdb shows the sequencer as Illumina HiSeq 1500. TCRdb's own reprocessing of the public reads used fastp at Q25 and MiXCR and kept productive beta chains. Merged by CDR3 protein, the rows form single entries marked with the most common genes and DNA. For this sample there are about 89,000 distinct CDR3 sequences; about 31% appear just once. The top ten constitute 65% to 75% of the sample. The treatment or condition label, read with the paper, signifies: in vitro stimulation with specific CMV peptide epitopes to enrich CMV-specific T cells. At least ten counts were recorded for this clonotype. Its antigen remains undetermined. Qualities for individual bases were not recorded, and no much larger clone is one base off. Deletion took 2 bases off V and 2 bases off J, with a span of 11 bases between the germline ends. CDR1 and CDR2, looked up from the germline V gene, are KGHDR and SFDVKD. Its CDR3 holds 15 amino acids, cysteine through phenylalanine. Only CDR3 DNA is held: 45 bases, read in frame from base 1.

This chain is built from TRBV24-1 and TRBJ2-5; no D gene call is confident. The sequence came from a human donor in good health (CMV status not recorded). Some clones in this sample may be carry-over from other donors' samples. The sample was CD8+ T cells from cultured PBMCs, taken from culture after CMV antigen stimulation. The nucleotides read TGTGCCACCAGTGATTCCGGCTACCCTCAAGAGACCCAGTACTTC. Its coded protein is CATSDSGYPQETQYF.